These 13 T cell receptor beta chains originate from one sample sequenced in a study of beta chain features in type 1 diabetes. Study observations and caveats: For Type 1 diabetes patients, all four CD4+ subsets carried TCRB CDR3s that were moderately but significantly shorter.

Of the isolated RNA, all was reverse transcribed, and so the sequenced material was expressed TCRB transcripts. Repertoires were generated with immunoSEQ multiplex PCR, while TCRdb's copy carries only in-frame clones and drops some. The profile shows about 240,000 clones, 14% of them singletons. Their target antigens are unknown. Sequencing was performed on naive CD4+ T cells from blood. The receptors were gathered from a man in his thirties or forties with type 1 diabetes.

Turning to this clone: This CDR3 is also generated by other DNA sequences in the sample. V gene TRBV7-9 combines with J gene TRBJ1-1; 7 bases fit TRBD1. V shed 5 bases, J shed 1 base, and the junction held 7 bases outside the gene matches. Germline assignment: CDR1 SEHNR and CDR2 FQNEAQ (reference sequence). The CDR3 contains 15 residues. The CDR3 is CASSIRQGPNTEAFF. DNA of the CDR3: TGTGCCAGCAGCATCCGACAGGGACCGAACACTGAAGCTTTCTTT.

This clone occurred a few times. The same CDR3 can be traced to other DNA sequences in this sample. The J gene is TRBJ1-1, the V gene TRBV6-5, with D maybe TRBD1 (6 bases). This CDR3 region has 13 residues. V dropped 6 bases and J dropped 1 base, with 9 bases sitting between them. Germline V gene data show CDR1 as MNHEY and CDR2 as SVGAGI. The CDR3 is CASRRTANTEAFF. The CDR3 DNA reads TGTGCCAGCAGAAGGACAGCGAACACTGAAGCTTTCTTT.

The chain carries TRBV5-6 and TRBJ2-3; TRBD1 matches at 10 bases. The germline V gene has CDR1 SGHDT and CDR2 YYEEEE. The CDR3 covers 16 residues. V dropped 0 bases and J dropped 2; count of bases not matched to a gene: 3. Here the CDR3 DNA reads TGTGCCAGCAGCTTGGGGACAGGGGGTAACACAGATACGCAGTATTTT. Translation: CASSLGTGGNTDTQYF.

The V and J genes are TRBV29-1 and TRBJ1-5; D might be TRBD1 (6 bases). CDR1 is SQVTM, CDR2 ANQGSEA, per germline. V was trimmed by 7 bases and J by 7 bases, leaving 14 bases between them. This CDR3 has 12 residues. The CDR3, as DNA: TGCAGCGGAGGGGGGGAAGGCCAGCCCCAGCATTTT. Protein: CSGGGEGQPQHF.

This clone has just a few counts. CDR3 in amino acids: CASSLTGQVLEKLFF. CDR3 bases: TGCGCCAGCAGCCTGACGGGACAGGTACTTGAAAAACTGTTTTTT. The rearrangement uses TRBV5-1 and TRBJ1-4; 8 bases match TRBD1. Germline loops: CDR1 SGHRS, CDR2 YFSETQ. With 4 bases clipped from V and 7 bases from J, the junction kept 9 bases outside the gene matches. CDR3 length equals 15 residues.

The chain employs TRBV6-1 and TRBJ1-1; 12 nucleotides align to TRBD1. Germline CDR1 and CDR2: MNHNS and SASEGT. With 8 bases clipped from V and 1 base from J, the junction kept 5 bases outside the gene matches. The CDR3 length is 15 residues. The CDR3 sequence: CASGGTGGRNTEAFF. CDR3 DNA: TGTGCCAGCGGAGGGACAGGGGGCAGGAACACTGAAGCTTTCTTT.

This clone came up a few times. No conserved phenylalanine or tryptophan ends this CDR3, so it is likely a read error. It is unclear where the CDR3 begins or ends on the DNA, so no DNA is shown, and the CDR3 is as TCRdb lists it. This CDR3 reads CASSWDGQGALSG. This sequence joins TRBV11-2 and TRBJ2-7; the DNA was not used to check the table's D call, TRBD1. A total of 13 residues make up the CDR3, ends included. Germline lookup yields CDR1 SGHAT and CDR2 FQNNGV.

This clone appeared a few times. The V gene is TRBV7-9, the J gene TRBJ1-5; possible D gene TRBD1, 6 bases. CDR1 is SEHNR and CDR2 is FQNEAQ in the germline V gene (reference sequence). V was pared by 5 bases and J by 2 bases, with 10 bases between. CDR3 length: 14 amino acids. CDR3 bases: TGTGCCAGCAGCGCGAACAGGGGCAATCAGCCCCAGCATTTT. It yields the protein CASSANRGNQPQHF.

The gene calls are TRBV7-2 and TRBJ2-5, with TRBD2 matching 9 bases. The CDR3 covers 15 residues. The V gene end was trimmed by 1 base and the J gene end by 5 bases; junction bases not matched to a gene: 5. CDR1 SGHTA and CDR2 FQGNSA come from the germline V gene. The CDR3 here is CASSLGRGGVETQYF. In DNA, the CDR3 is TGTGCCAGCAGCTTAGGGCGGGGGGGCGTGGAGACCCAGTACTTC.

V usage is TRBV25-1 and J usage is TRBJ1-5; weak D call: TRBD1 (6 bases). V lost 2 bases, J lost 4 bases, and 6 bases lay in between. Germline-derived CDR1 and CDR2 are MGHDK and SYGVNS. CDR3 size: 13 residues. For the CDR3, the DNA is TGTGCCAGCAGTGAACAGGGGAATCAGCCCCAGCATTTT. Translation: CASSEQGNQPQHF.

This clone has only a few counts. J is TRBJ1-2 and V is TRBV6-5; D unresolved. V was pared by 5 bases and J by 5 bases, with 18 bases between. The germline V gene has CDR1 MNHEY and CDR2 SVGAGI. This CDR3 is built from 15 residues. This CDR3 reads CASSRRPGNSYGYTF. In DNA, the CDR3 is TGTGCCAGCAGTAGACGACCGGGGAACTCGTATGGCTACACCTTC.

This clone has just a few counts. This sequence joins TRBV30 and TRBJ1-2; D is unclear. Germline CDR1 and CDR2: GTSNPN and SVGIG (reference sequence). CDR3 length: 13 residues. The germline V and J ends were trimmed by 2 bases and 2 bases, with 9 bases remaining between them. Here the CDR3 reads CAWSLGENYGYTF. The CDR3 DNA follows: TGTGCCTGGAGTCTTGGGGAGAACTATGGCTACACCTTC.

The CDR3 loop reads CASSRGQGAGEQYF. The DNA for the CDR3 is TGCGCCAGCAGCAGGGGACAGGGGGCCGGCGAGCAGTACTTC. The V call is TRBV5-1, the J call TRBJ2-7; TRBD1 agrees at 12 bases. CDR3 length equals 14 residues. The V and J ends lost 4 bases and 6 bases, in that order; junction bases with no gene match: 5. Germline V gene sequence: CDR1 SGHRS, CDR2 YFSETQ.